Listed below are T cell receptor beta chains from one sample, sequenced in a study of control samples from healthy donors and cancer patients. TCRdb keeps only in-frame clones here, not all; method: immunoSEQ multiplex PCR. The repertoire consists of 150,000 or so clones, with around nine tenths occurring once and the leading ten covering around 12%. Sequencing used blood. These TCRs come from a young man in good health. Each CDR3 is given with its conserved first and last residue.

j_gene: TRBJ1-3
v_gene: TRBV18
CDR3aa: CASSTERNTIYF

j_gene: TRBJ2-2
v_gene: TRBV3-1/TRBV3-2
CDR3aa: CASSPQKTGELFF

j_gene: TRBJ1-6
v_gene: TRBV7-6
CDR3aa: CASSLDQGGNSPLHF

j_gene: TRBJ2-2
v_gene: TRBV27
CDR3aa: CASSQRGRELFF

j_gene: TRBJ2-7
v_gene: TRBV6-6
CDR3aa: CASTFLGAYEQYF

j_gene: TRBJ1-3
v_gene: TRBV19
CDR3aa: CASRFVPSGNTIYF

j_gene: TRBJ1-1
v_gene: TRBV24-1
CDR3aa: CATSDPPGNTEAFF

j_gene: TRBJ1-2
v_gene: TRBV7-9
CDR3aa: CASSSDRTGPWGYTF

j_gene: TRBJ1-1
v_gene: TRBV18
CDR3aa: CASSPDRMNTEAFF

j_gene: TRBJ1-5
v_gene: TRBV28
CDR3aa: CASSLTGTQPQHF

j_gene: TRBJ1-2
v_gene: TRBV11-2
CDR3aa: CASSLDPRGWHGYTF

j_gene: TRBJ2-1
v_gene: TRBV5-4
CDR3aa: CASSFPGGNEQFF

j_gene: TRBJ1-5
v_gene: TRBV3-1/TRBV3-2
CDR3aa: CASSQVFSNQPQHF

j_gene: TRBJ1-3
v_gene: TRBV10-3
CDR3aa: CAIGQAGNTIYF

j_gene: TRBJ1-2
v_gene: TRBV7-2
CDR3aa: CASSLGPGLDGYTF

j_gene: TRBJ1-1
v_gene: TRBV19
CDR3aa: CASGRVMNTEAFF

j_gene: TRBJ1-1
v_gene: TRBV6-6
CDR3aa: CASSRSFTGRSWEAFF

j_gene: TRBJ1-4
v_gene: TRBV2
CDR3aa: CASSLDRGDEKLFF

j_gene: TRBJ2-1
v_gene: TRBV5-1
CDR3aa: CASSDRQGLGINEQFF

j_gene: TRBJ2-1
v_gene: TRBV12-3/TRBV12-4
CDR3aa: CASSGDRWNEQFF

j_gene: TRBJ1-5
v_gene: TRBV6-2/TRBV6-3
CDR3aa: CASSYPRRRSYQPQHF

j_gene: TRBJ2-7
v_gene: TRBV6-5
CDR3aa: CASSYGDVSSYEQYF

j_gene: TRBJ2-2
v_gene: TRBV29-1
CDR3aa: CSVDKGATGELFF

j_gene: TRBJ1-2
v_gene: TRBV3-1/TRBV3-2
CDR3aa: CASSQEQGDGYTF

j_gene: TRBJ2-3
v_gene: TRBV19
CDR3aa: CASSSRLTGGGDTQYF

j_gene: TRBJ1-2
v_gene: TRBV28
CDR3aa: CASASSRGGSYGYTF

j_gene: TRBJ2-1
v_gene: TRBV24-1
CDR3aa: CATGRTGTGGNEQFF

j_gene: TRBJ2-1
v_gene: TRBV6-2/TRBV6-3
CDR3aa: CASSYSRGEQFF

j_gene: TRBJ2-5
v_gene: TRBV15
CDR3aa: CATRRKGLPPGETQYF

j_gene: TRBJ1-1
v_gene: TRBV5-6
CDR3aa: CASSWASLNTEAFF

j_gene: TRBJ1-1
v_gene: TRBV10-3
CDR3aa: CATNAGGSETFF

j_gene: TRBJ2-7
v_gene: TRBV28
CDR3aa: CASSSVGPSYEQYF

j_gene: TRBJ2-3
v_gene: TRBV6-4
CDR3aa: CASSDSIGVEQYF

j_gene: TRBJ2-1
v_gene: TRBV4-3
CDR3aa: CASSQGRVTEQFF

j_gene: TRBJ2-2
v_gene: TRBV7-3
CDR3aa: CASSKTAQTGELFF

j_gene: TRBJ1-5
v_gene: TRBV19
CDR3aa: CASSIDHQPQHF

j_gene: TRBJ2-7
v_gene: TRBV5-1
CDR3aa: CASSLEPGGSYEQYF

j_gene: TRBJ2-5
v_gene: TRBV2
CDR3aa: CASSDPGSQETQYF

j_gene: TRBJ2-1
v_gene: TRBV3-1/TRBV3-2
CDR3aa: CASSYRVERKNEQFF

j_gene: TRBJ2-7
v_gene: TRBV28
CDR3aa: CASTSRLAQYF

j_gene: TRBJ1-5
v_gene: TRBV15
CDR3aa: CATSRDSGGDQPQHF

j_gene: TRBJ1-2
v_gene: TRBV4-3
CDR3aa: CASSQDLSRAYGYTF

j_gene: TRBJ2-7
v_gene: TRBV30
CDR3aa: CAWGRSFEQYF

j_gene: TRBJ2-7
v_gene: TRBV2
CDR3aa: CASILQGRSYEQYF

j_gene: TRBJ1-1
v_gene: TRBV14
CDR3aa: CASSITGGSTEAFF

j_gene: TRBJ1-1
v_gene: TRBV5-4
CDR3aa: CASSAWRALNTEAFF

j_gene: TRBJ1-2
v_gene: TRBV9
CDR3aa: CASSVGREGGYTF

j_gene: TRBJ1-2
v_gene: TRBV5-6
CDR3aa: CASSFSDRVYGYTF

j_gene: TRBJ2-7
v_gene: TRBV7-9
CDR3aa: CASSPGTGSYEQYF

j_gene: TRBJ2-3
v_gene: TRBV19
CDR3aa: CASDPSGRVDTQYF

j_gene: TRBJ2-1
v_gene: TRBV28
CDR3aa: CASSLGNYNEQFF

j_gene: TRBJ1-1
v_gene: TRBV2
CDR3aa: CASTLGRVPEAFF

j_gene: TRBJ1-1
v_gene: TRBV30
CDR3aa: CAWSTQFGFGTEAFF

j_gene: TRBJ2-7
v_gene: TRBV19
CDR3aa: CASSLAHQRGSSYEQYF

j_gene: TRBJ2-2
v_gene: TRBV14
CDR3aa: CASSQDWGLASITGELFF

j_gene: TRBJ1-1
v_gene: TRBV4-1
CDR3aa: CASSFRDKNTEAFF

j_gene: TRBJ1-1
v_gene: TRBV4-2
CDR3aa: CASSQEGTGVTEAFF

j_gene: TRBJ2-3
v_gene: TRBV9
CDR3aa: CASSTGLAGTDTQYF

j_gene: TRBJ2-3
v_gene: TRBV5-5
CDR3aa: CASSLIVTDTQYF